The 6 T cell receptor beta chains below were found in one sample sequenced in a study of blood T cell repertoires in COVID-19. TCRdb's copy holds only in-frame clones and misses some; the assay was immunoSEQ multiplex PCR. Here the sample spans over 200,000 clones, roughly 84% being singletons. The sequenced material came from peripheral blood. These receptors were collected from a woman older than 75 with active or convalescent COVID-19.

This sequence joins TRBV7-2 and TRBJ2-5; 10 bases are shared with TRBD1. With V trimmed by 5 bases and J by 4 bases, 4 bases remained unmatched. In germline, CDR1 is SGHTA, CDR2 FQGNSA. This CDR3 has 14 residues. In nucleotides, the CDR3 is TGTGCCAGCAGCCTACGGACAGGGGGAGAGACCCAGTACTTC. Encoded protein: CASSLRTGGETQYF.

This clone appeared a few times. The chain joins TRBV18 to TRBJ2-7; possibly TRBD2 for D (5 bases). The CDR3 has 13 amino acids. Trimming stripped 2 bases from V and 3 bases from J, with 8 bases between. Germline loops: CDR1 KGHSH, CDR2 LQKENI. The CDR3: CASSPGGSYEQYF. The DNA for the CDR3 is TGTGCCAGCTCACCAGGAGGCAGCTACGAGCAGTACTTC.

CDR3 DNA: TGTGCCAGCGGGCAGGCTGATGAAGCTTTCTTT. Protein product: CASGQADEAFF. The rearrangement uses TRBV6-5 and TRBJ1-1; D gene ambiguous. Trimming stripped 8 bases from V and 7 bases from J, with 11 bases between. This CDR3 is built from 11 residues. Germline V gene data show CDR1 as MNHEY and CDR2 as SVGAGI.

J is TRBJ2-1 and V is TRBV5-1; 11 bases agree with TRBD2. The CDR3 consists of 17 residues. Germline CDR1 is SGHRS and CDR2 is YFSETQ. V shed 4 bases and J 5 bases; nucleotides not matched to a gene: 11. For the CDR3, the DNA is TGCGCCAGCAGCCGGACTAGCGGGCGGCCGATCCACAATGAGCAGTTCTTC. It specifies CASSRTSGRPIHNEQFF.

The J gene is TRBJ1-2, the V gene TRBV29-1, with 9 positions matching TRBD1. The V segment lost 7 bases and the J segment 8 bases; nucleotides outside the gene matches: 8. The CDR3 totals 12 residues. Per germline, CDR1 SQVTM and CDR2 ANQGSEA. CDR3 amino acids: CSGGRDRVGYTF. CDR3 DNA sequence: TGCAGCGGCGGTCGGGACAGGGTCGGCTACACCTTC.

Worth noting for this clone: The same CDR3 is also encoded by other DNA sequences in this sample. The CDR3 reads CASSFPRQGETGELFF. For the CDR3, the DNA is TGTGCCAGCAGCTTTCCTAGGCAGGGGGAGACCGGGGAGCTGTTTTTT. The chain recombines TRBV7-9 with TRBJ2-2, with 7 nucleotides matching TRBD1. Germline V gene data show CDR1 as SEHNR and CDR2 as FQNEAQ (reference sequence). The V gene end was trimmed by 3 bases and the J gene end by 5 bases; junction bases not matched to a gene: 9. The CDR3 extends over 16 amino acids.